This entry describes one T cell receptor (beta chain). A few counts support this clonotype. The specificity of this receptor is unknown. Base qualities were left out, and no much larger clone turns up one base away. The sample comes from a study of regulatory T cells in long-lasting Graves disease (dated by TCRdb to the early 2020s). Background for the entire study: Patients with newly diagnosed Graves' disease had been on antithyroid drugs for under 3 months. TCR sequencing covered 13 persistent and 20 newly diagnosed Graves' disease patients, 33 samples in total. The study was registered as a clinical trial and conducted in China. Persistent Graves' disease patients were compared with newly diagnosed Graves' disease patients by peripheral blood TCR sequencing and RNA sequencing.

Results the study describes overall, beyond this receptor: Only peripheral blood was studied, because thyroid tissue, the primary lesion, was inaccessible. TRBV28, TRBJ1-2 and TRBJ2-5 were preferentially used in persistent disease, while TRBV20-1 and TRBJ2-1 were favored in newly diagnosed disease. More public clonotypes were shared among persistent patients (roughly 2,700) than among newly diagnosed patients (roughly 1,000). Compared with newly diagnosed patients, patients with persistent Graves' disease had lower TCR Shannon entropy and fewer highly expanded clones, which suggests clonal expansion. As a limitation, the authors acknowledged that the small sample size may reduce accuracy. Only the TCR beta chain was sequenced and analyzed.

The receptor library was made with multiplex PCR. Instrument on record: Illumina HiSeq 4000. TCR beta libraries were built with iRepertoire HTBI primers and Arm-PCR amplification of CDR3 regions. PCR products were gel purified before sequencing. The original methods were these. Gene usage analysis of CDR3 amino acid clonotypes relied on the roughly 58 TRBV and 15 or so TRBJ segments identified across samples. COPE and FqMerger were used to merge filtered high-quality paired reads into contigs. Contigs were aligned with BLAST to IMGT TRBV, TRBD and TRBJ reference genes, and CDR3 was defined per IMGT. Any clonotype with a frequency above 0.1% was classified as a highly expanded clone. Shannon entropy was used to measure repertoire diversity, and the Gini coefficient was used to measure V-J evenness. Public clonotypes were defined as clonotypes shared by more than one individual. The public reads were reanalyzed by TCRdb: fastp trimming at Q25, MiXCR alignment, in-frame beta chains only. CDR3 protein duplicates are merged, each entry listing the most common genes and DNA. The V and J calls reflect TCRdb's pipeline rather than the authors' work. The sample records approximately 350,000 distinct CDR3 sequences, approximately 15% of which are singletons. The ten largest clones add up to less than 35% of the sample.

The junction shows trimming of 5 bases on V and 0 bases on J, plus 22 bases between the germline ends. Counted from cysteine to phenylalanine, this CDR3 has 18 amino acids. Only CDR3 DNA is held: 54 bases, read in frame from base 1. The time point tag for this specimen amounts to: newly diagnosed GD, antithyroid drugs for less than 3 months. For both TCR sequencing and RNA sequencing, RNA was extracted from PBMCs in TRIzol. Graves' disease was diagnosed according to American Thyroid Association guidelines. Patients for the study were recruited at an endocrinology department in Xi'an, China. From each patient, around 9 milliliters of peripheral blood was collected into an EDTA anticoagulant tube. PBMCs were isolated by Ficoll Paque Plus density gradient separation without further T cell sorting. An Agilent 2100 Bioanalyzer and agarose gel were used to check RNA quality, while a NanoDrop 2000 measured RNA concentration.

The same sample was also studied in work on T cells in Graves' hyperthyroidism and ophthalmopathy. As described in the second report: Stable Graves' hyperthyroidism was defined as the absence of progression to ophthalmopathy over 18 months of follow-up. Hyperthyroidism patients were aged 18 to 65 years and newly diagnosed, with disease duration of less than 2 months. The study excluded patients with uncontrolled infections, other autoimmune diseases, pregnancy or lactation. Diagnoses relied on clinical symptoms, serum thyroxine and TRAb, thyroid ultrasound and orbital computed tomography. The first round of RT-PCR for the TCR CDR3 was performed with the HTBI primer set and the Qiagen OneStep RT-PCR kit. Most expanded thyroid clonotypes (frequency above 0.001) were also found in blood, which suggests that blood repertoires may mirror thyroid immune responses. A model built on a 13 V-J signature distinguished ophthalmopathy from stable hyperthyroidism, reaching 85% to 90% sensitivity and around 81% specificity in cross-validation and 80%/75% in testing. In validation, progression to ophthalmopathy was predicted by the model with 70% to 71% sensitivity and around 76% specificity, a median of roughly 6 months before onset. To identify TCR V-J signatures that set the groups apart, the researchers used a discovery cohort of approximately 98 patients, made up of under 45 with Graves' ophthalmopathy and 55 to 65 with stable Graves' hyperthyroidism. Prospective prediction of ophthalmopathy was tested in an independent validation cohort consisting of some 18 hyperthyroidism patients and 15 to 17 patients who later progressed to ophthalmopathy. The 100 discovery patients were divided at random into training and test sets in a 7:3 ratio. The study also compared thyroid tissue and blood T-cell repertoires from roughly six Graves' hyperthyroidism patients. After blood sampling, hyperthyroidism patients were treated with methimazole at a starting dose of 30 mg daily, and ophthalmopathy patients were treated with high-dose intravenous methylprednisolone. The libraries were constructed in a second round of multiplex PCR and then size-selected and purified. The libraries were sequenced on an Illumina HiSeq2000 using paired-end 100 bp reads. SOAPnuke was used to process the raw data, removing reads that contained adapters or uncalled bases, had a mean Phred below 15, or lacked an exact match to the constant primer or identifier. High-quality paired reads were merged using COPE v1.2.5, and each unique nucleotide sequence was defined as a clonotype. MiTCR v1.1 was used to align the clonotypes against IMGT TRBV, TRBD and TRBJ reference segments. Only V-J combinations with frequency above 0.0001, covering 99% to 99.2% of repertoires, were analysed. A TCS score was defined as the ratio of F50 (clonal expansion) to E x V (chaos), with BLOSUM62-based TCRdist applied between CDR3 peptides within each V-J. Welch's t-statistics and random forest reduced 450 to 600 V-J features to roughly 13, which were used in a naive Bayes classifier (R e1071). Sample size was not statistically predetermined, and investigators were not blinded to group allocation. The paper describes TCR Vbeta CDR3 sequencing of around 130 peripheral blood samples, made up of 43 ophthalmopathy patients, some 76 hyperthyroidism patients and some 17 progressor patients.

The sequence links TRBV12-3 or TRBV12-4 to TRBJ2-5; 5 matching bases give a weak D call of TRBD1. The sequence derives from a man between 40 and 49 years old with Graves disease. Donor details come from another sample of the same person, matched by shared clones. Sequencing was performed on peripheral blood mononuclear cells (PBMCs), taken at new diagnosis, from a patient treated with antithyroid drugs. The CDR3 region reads CASSLHPRTRVHQETQYF. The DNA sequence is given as TGTGCCAGCAGTCTCCATCCTCGGACAAGAGTTCACCAAGAGACCCAGTACTTC.